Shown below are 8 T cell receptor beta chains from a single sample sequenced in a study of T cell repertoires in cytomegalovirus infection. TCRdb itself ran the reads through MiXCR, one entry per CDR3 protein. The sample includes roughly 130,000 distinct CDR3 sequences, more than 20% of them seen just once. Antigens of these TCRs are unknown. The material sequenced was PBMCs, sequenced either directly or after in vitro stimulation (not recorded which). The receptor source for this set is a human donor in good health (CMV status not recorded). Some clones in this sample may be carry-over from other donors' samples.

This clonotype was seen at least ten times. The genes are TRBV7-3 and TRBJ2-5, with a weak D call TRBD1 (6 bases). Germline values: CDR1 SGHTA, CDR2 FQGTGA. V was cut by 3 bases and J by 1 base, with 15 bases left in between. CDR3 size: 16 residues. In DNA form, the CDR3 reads TGTGCCAGCAGCTTGGGGACACCTAACTCCCAAGAGACCCAGTACTTC. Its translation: CASSLGTPNSQETQYF.

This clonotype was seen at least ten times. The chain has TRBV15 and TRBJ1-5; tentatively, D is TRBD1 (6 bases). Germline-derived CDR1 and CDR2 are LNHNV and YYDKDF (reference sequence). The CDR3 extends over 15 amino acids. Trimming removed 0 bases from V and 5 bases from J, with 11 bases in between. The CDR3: CATSRDRGEHQPQHF. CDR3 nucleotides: TGTGCCACCAGCAGAGATAGGGGGGAACATCAGCCCCAGCATTTT.

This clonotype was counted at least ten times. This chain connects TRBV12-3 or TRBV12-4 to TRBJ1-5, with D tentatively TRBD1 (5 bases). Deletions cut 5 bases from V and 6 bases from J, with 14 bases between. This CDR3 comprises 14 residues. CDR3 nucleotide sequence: TGTGCCAGCAGTCCGAACAGGATAGGTCAGCCCCAGCATTTT. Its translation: CASSPNRIGQPQHF.

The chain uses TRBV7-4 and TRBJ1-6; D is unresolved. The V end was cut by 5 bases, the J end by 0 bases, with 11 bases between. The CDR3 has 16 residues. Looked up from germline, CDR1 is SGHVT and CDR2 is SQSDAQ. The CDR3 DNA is TGTGCCAGCAGCGAAGGGTCTAGCTCCTATAATTCACCCCTCCACTTT. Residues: CASSEGSSSYNSPLHF.

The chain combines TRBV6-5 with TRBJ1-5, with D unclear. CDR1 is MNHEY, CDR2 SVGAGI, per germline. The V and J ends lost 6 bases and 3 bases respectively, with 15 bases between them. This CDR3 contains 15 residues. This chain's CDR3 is CASSPSGVDNQPQHF. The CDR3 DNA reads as TGTGCCAGCAGCCCCTCGGGAGTTGACAATCAGCCCCAGCATTTT.

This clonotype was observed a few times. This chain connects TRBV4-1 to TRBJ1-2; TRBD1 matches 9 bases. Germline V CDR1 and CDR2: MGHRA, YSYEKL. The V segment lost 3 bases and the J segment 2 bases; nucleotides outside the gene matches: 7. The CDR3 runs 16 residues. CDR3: CASSQSSGTGNYGYTF. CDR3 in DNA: TGCGCCAGCAGCCAGAGCTCGGGGACAGGGAACTATGGCTACACCTTC.

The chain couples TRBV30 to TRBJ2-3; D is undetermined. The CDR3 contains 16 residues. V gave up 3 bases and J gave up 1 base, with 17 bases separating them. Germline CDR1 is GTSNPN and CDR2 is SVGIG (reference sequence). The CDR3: CAWSWVVSSGTDTQYF. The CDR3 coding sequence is TGTGCCTGGAGCTGGGTAGTTTCAAGCGGCACAGATACGCAGTATTTT.

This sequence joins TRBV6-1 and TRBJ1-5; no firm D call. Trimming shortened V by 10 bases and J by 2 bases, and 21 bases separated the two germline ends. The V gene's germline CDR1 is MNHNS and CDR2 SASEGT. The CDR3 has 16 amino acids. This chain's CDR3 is CATHRAILPGNQPQHF. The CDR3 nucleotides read TGTGCCACTCATCGGGCAATCCTGCCCGGCAATCAGCCCCAGCATTTT.